The present entry profiles one TCR beta chain with its context. At the DNA level, this CDR3 is encoded by other sequences in the same sample as well. The sample originates from a study of blood T cell repertoires in COVID-19. Study summary: T cells, B-cell-depleted T cells, or PBMCs provided the cDNA or gDNA that served as material.

Trimming shortened V by 6 bases and J by 1 base, and 10 bases separated the two germline ends. CDR1 and CDR2 from the germline V gene are MNHEY and SVGAGI. The CDR3 is 13 residues long. Original processing notes: For nucleated cells, counts were estimated from reference gene primer amplification. Method: immunoSEQ multiplex PCR; TCRdb's copy keeps in-frame clones and lacks some. The V and J calls and clone size were taken over from that table, and D and trimming were inferred from the DNA. The repertoire has hundreds of thousands of clones, just under 90% of them found once; the top ten carry roughly a tenth.

The chain uses TRBV6-5 and TRBJ2-7, with D perhaps matching TRBD2 (5 bases). The receptor was isolated from a woman under 40 who had recovered from COVID-19. Sequences were obtained from PBMCs or T cells enriched from blood (not recorded which). Here the CDR3 reads CASSGGPSYEQYF. Written as DNA, the CDR3 is TGTGCCAGCAGCGGAGGTCCTTCCTACGAGCAGTACTTC.